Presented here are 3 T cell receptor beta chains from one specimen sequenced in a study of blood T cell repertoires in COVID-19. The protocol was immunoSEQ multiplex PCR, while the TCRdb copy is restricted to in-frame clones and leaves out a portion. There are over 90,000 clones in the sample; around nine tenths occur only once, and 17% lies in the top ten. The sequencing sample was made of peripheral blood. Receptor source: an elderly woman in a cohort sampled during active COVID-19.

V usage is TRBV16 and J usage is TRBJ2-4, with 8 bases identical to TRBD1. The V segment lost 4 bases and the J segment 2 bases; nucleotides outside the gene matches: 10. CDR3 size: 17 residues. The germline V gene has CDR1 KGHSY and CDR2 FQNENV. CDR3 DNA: TGTGCCAGCAGCCCCCCCAGACAGGGGCAGTCCAAAAACATTCAGTACTTC. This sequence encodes CASSPPRQGQSKNIQYF.

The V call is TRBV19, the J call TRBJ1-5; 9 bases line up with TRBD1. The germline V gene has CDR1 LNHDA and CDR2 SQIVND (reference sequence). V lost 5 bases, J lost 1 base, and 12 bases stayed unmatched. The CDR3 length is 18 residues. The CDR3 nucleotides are TGTGCCAGTAGTCCGACAGGGGGAAAACGTTCGAGCAATCAGCCCCAGCATTTT. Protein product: CASSPTGGKRSSNQPQHF.

The CDR3 region is CASSQTGGNQPQHF. The CDR3 region has the DNA TGCGCCAGCAGCCAAACAGGGGGTAATCAGCCCCAGCATTTT. J is TRBJ1-5 and V is TRBV5-1; 8 nucleotides agree with TRBD1. The CDR3 covers 14 residues. V gave up 4 bases and J gave up 4 bases; unmatched junction bases: 4. Germline V CDR1 and CDR2: SGHRS, YFSETQ.